These 5 T cell receptor beta chains were all obtained from the same sample, sequenced in a study of shared T cell receptors in the human thymus. TCRdb's table, derived via immunoSEQ multiplex PCR, lists solely in-frame clones and lacks some. The table has 650,000 to 950,000 clones, 80% to 90% seen once. The same sample was also studied in work on human thymus T cells.

Sample: thymocytes. Source of these receptors: a girl in the first two years of life with a congenital heart defect.

CDR3 DNA: TGTGCCAGCAGTTTTCTTTCGGGACAGGGAAGAGGTTCACCCCTCCACTTT. Translated, it gives CASSFLSGQGRGSPLHF. The chain is built from TRBV28 and TRBJ1-6; TRBD1 aligns across 9 bases. The CDR3 contains 17 residues. The ends lost 3 bases at V and 9 bases at J; junction bases unmatched: 12. Germline lookup yields CDR1 MDHEN and CDR2 SYDVKM.

Only one count was recorded for this clone. The chain uses TRBV29-1 and TRBJ1-1; D gene uncertain. The V gene's germline CDR1 is SQVTM and CDR2 ANQGSEA. The V end lost 4 bases, the J end lost 4 bases, and 16 bases lay between the germline ends. The CDR3 is made up of 14 amino acids. The DNA of the CDR3 is TGCAGCGTTGTTGGGGAGCATTGGAGCACTGAAGCTTTCTTT. It codes for CSVVGEHWSTEAFF.

The V gene is TRBV2, the J gene TRBJ2-1, with 8 bases matching TRBD2. The CDR3 is 17 residues long. Germline V gives CDR1 SNHLY, CDR2 FYNNEI. The J segment lost 4 bases and the V segment lost 4 bases, leaving 12 bases of the junction unmatched. The CDR3 spells CASSAPRAGGRYNEQFF. For the CDR3, the DNA is TGTGCCAGCAGTGCCCCTAGGGCGGGGGGCCGATACAATGAGCAGTTCTTC.

V usage is TRBV28 and J usage is TRBJ1-1; a weak D match, TRBD1 (6 bases). The germline V and J ends were trimmed by 7 bases and 4 bases, with 22 bases remaining between them. Germline CDR1 MDHEN, CDR2 SYDVKM. The CDR3 sequence is 16 residues long. The CDR3 protein is CASITDSRNDPTEAFF. For the CDR3, the DNA is TGTGCCAGCATTACGGACAGCCGTAACGATCCCACTGAAGCTTTCTTT.

The rearrangement links TRBV28 to TRBJ2-7; D remains unclear. This CDR3 has 15 amino acids. Trimming took off 1 base at V and 0 bases at J, with 10 bases between the two ends. Germline CDR1 and CDR2: MDHEN and SYDVKM. CDR3 protein: CASSLSLSGSYEQYF. In nucleotides, the CDR3 is TGTGCCAGCAGTTTATCCCTTTCGGGCTCCTACGAGCAGTACTTC.